This T cell receptor beta chain was recovered during a study of CD8+CD57+ T cells in acquired aplastic anemia. The wider study: The average for DNA from sorted CD4+ and CD8+ cells was roughly 3 ug. Healthy donor sequencing depth: 10 million to 10.8 million CD4+, approximately 12 million CD8+ reads.

CDR3 and TCR beta VDJ profiling relied on a genomic DNA template. Each CDR3 protein gets one entry after TCRdb re-called the reads with MiXCR. The sample includes roughly 81,000 distinct CDR3 sequences, over 35% seen only once; the top ten take 65% to 70%. A word on this clonotype: Its cognate antigen is unknown.

Study outcomes and limitations: CD8+ Simpson's diversity showed no significant patient-control difference.

Trimming took 3 bases from V and 5 from J; bases not matched to a gene: 8. Germline CDR1 reads SGDLS; CDR2 reads YYNGEE. The length of the CDR3 is 16 residues. This rearrangement joins TRBV9 to TRBJ2-1; TRBD2 matches 10 bases. The receptor comes from a human donor in good health, serving as a control. Source material: sorted CD4+, CD8+, or CD8+CD57+ T cells (not recorded which) from PBMCs. The CDR3 DNA sequence: TGTGCCAGCAGCGGTACCGGGACTAGCGTCAACAATGAGCAGTTCTTC. It codes for CASSGTGTSVNNEQFF.